This T cell receptor (beta chain) was identified during a study of blood T cell repertoires in COVID-19. Across the study: COVID-19 samples from acute and convalescent phases originated in the United States, Italy and Spain. Nucleic acid was either cDNA or gDNA, and it came from T cells, B-cell-depleted T cells, or PBMCs.

The study drew participants aged about 18 to 89 years from roughly 25 US areas. Germline V gives CDR1 KGHSH, CDR2 LQKENI. The CDR3 has 15 amino acids. Trimming cost V 6 bases and J 4 bases; bases outside gene matches: 3. As concerns this clone: The sample contains more than one DNA sequence encoding this CDR3.

In the study's own analysis: It was from reference gene primer amplification that nucleated cell counts were estimated. This table comes from immunoSEQ multiplex PCR, and its TCRdb copy is limited to in-frame clones, with some not included. The V and J calls and the clone size are those of that table, but D and trimming were determined from the DNA. Of 350,000 to 550,000 clones listed, approximately 92% are singletons. This clonotype was sampled from a man in his thirties or forties who had recovered from COVID-19. The sample was PBMCs or T cells enriched from blood (not recorded which). The chain uses TRBV18 and TRBJ2-1, with 13 nucleotides matching TRBD2. The CDR3 reads CASSPGLAGYNEQFF. CDR3 nucleotide sequence: TGTGCCAGCTCCCCGGGACTAGCGGGATACAATGAGCAGTTCTTC.